What follows is one T cell receptor (beta chain) and its context. The antigen is not known. The data stem from a study of T-cell memory formation after mild COVID-19. Study results and limitations: While clones contracting from day 15 to 85 were balanced between CD4 and CD8, later expanders leaned CD4+. CD4+ contracting clones were found mainly in CM and EM, and CD8+ ones in EMRA.

This CDR3 is 17 amino acids long. Trimming stripped 6 bases from V and 0 bases from J, with 20 bases between. 5'RACE with constant-segment primers yielded barcoded, UMI-tagged TCR alpha and TCR beta cDNA libraries. One entry per CDR3 protein results from TCRdb running MiXCR on the 5' RACE reads. The sample has roughly 580,000 distinct CDR3 sequences, about a sixth seen once. The source is an adult woman who had mild COVID-19 (a few samples of this study predate the infection). Cell type and time point are not known. The V gene is TRBV12-3 or TRBV12-4, the J gene TRBJ1-1; D possibly corresponds to TRBD1 (6 bases). The specimen sequenced was PBMCs or a T cell subset sorted from them (not recorded which). CDR3 sequence (DNA): TGTGCCAGCAGGGGCAGGGGAGGCCTAAGTTTGAACACTGAAGCTTTCTTT. It codes for CASRGRGGLSLNTEAFF.